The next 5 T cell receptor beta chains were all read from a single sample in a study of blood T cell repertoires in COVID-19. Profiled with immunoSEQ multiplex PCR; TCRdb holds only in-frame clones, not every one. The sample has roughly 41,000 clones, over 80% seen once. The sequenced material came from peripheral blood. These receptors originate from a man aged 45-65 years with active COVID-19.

CDR3 amino acids: CASSFQSGGEKLFF. CDR3 in DNA: TGTGCCAGCAGCTTTCAGAGTGGAGGGGAAAAACTGTTTTTT. This chain joins TRBV7-2 and TRBJ1-4; D is unresolved. Deletions cut 3 bases from V and 8 bases from J, with 13 bases between. The CDR3 totals 14 residues. The V gene's germline CDR1 is SGHTA and CDR2 FQGNSA.

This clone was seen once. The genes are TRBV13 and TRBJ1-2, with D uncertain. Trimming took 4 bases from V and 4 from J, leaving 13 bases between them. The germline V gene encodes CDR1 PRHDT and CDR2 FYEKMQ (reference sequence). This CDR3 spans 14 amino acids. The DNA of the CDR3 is TGTGCCAGCAGCTCAGAGGCCGGCGGCTATGGCTACACCTTC. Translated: CASSSEAGGYGYTF.

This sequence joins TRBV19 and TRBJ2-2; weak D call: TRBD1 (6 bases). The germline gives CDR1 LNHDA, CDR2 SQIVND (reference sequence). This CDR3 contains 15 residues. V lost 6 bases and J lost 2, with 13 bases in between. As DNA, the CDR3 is TGTGCCAGTAGCCCCGGGACAACAAACACCGGGGAGCTGTTTTTT. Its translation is CASSPGTTNTGELFF.

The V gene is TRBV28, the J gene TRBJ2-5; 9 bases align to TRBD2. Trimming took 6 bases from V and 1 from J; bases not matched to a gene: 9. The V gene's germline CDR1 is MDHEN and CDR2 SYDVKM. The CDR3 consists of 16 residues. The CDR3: CASSSPSGGLQETQYF. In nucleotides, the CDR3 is TGTGCCAGCAGCTCGCCCAGCGGGGGGCTCCAAGAGACCCAGTACTTC.

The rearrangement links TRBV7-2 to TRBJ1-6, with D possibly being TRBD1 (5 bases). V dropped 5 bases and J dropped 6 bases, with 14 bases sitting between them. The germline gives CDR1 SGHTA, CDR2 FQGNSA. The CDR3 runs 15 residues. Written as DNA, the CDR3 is TGTGCCAGCAGCCCTGGTCAGGGCGGTAATTCACCCCTCCACTTT. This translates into CASSPGQGGNSPLHF. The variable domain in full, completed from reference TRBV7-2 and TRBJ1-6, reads GAGVSQSPSNKVTEKGKDVELRCDPISGHTALYWYRQSLGQGLEFLIYFQGNSAPDKSGLPSDRFSAERTGGSVSTLTIQRTQQEDSAVYLCASSPGQGGNSPLHFGNGTRLTVT.